This T cell receptor (beta chain) was obtained from a study of T-cell memory formation after mild COVID-19 (dated by TCRdb to the early 2020s). In terms of the full investigation: Most TCR sequence clusters were specific to one of the two donors. The cohort was made up of two young adult volunteers, one female and one male, who were previously healthy. In two donors, T-cell clones that expanded and contracted after mild COVID-19 were tracked by sequencing TCRalpha and TCRbeta repertoires over time. General study outcomes and caveats: From day 15 to 85, contracting clones showed balanced CD4/CD8 phenotypes, whereas a second wave of clones that expanded from day 15 to 37 leaned towards CD4+. Only a couple of mild cases were covered by the study, and larger cohorts that include severe cases with pre-infection samples were considered necessary. SARS-CoV-2 specificity of the second-wave clones peaking on day 37 was not confirmed. Contracting CD4+ clones appeared mostly in the CM and EM memory subsets, whereas CD8+ clones were enriched in EMRA. The detection of some responding clones in pre-infection memory suggests that pre-existing cross-reactive memory T cells joined the SARS-CoV-2 response.

Ficoll-Paque density gradient centrifugation was the method used to isolate PBMCs. Comments on this clonotype: Its cognate antigen has yet to be identified. Within one base of it there is no much larger clone, and no base qualities were kept.

TCRdb lists the instrument as Illumina NovaSeq 6000. Using 5'RACE with constant-segment primers, TCRalpha and TCRbeta cDNA libraries were constructed, with sample barcodes and unique molecular identifiers added in the process. Trizol reagent was used to extract RNA from every sample. Library amplification was performed in two PCR steps, and a second sample barcode and Illumina TruSeq adapters were introduced in the second step. The libraries were sequenced on an Illumina NovaSeq using 2 x 150 bp paired-end reads. The original methods were these. Reads were demultiplexed and collapsed into UMI-guided consensus sequences with migec v1.2.7. Using mixcr v2.1.11, UMI consensuses were aligned to TRA and TRB V and J templates and then assembled into clonotypes. Expanded or contracted clonotypes were those called significant by both edgeR and NoisET, with noise models trained on biological replicates. For edgeR calls, the cutoffs were a false discovery rate-adjusted p below 0.01 and a log2 fold-change threshold of 1. PCA with hierarchical clustering of max-normalized trajectories of the 1000 most abundant clonotypes was used as exploratory dynamics analysis. Separately sequenced CD4+ and CD8+ repertoires were used to assign a CD4 or CD8 phenotype to each responding clone. The public reads were run again by TCRdb, first through fastp at Q25 and then through MiXCR, and only productive beta chains were kept. CDR3 protein duplicates are merged, each entry listing the most common genes and DNA. For this entry, the V and J calls and clone size follow TCRdb and not the study's own pipeline. This sample lists about 410,000 distinct CDR3 sequences; roughly 18% were detected once. The ten largest make up 20% to 25% of the sample.

From the cysteine up to the phenylalanine, the CDR3 has a length of 13 residues. Of the read, only the CDR3 DNA is kept; its 39 bases are in frame from base 1. As encoded in the germline V gene (reference sequence), CDR1 is MNHNY while CDR2 is SVGAGI. Relative to germline, V is missing 11 bases and J is missing 0 bases, with 3 bases of the junction outside any gene match. The source of this sequence is a man in his late teens or twenties who had mild COVID-19 (a few samples of this study predate the infection). The sample titles of this study are shuffled in the database, so cell type and time point are left out; the donor was told from shared clones. Sequenced material: PBMCs or a T cell subset sorted from them (not recorded which). This chain is built from TRBV6-6 and TRBJ1-5; TRBD1 matches 8 bases in the middle. The CDR3: CAYGTGSNQPQHF. The sequenced DNA: TGTGCCTACGGGACAGGTAGCAATCAGCCCCAGCATTTT.